This TCR beta chain was found in a study of OX40 agonist ivuxolimab in advanced cancers. About the research overall: The patients received ivuxolimab by intravenous route every 2 weeks at 0.01 to 10 mg/kg. Those enrolled were approximately 83% male, with a mean age of about 66 years and ages from roughly 23 to 79.

It was autoimmune disease history or systemic immunosuppression that excluded patients. Sampled blood was obtained at baseline, cycle 4 day 1, and cycle 7 day 1. TCRdb's table, derived via immunoSEQ multiplex PCR, lists solely in-frame clones and lacks some. This repertoire shows some 54,000 clones, 80% to 90% found once; its top ten account for 5.5% to 7%. The germline V gene has CDR1 SGHNT and CDR2 YENEEA. V dropped 0 bases and J dropped 5; count of bases not matched to a gene: 6. The CDR3 totals 16 residues. This clonotype was obtained from an adult with an advanced solid tumor such as melanoma, head and neck, liver or kidney cancer. This material consisted of CD4+ or CD8+ T cells sorted from blood, taken in a trial of the OX40 agonist ivuxolimab. J is TRBJ2-2 and V is TRBV11-3; 7 bases are shared with TRBD2. The CDR3 spells CASSLESGGNTGELFF. CDR3 DNA: TGTGCCAGCAGCTTAGAGTCCGGGGGGAATACCGGGGAGCTGTTTTTT.